The clone carrying this T cell receptor (beta chain) appeared a single time. The data were taken from a study of T cell responses to AZD1222 COVID-19 vaccine. About the research overall: Doses given second, at about 4 or about 12 weeks, were pooled.

Profiled with immunoSEQ multiplex PCR; TCRdb holds only in-frame clones, not every one. The sample includes under 200,000 clones, approximately 95% seen only once; the top ten take roughly 3.9%. Germline V gene lookup returns CDR1 SGDLS and CDR2 YYNGEE. V was shortened by 4 bases and J by 8 bases, with 21 bases between the two germline ends. The CDR3 sequence is 15 residues long. The sample was peripheral blood, taken on day 0 of AZD1222 vaccination. The chain couples TRBV9 to TRBJ1-2; D is undetermined. The clonotype comes from an adult in good health. The CDR3 here is CASSRSDGLLQGYTF. The CDR3 DNA is TGTGCCAGCAGCCGTTCGGACGGCCTCCTCCAGGGCTACACCTTC.